The present entry profiles one T cell receptor beta chain with its context. Its antigen is unidentified. The ends lost 5 bases at V and 3 bases at J; junction bases unmatched: 4. The CDR3 is 14 residues long. Germline CDR1 SEHNR, CDR2 FQNEAQ (reference sequence). The protocol was immunoSEQ multiplex PCR, while the TCRdb copy is restricted to in-frame clones and leaves out a portion. The table shows more than 65,000 clones, with around 94% occurring only once. The data are from a study of OX40 agonist ivuxolimab in advanced cancers. Study details: Partial responses were achieved by three patients, one with hepatocellular carcinoma and two with cutaneous melanoma.

The study, taken as a whole, reports: CD8+ T cells were the subset that, on average, had more expanded clones than CD4+.

This receptor was identified in an adult with an advanced solid tumor such as melanoma, head and neck, liver or kidney cancer. The genes are TRBV7-9 and TRBJ1-1; 9 bases line up with TRBD1. The sample consisted of CD4+ or CD8+ T cells sorted from blood, taken in a trial of the OX40 agonist ivuxolimab. The DNA for the CDR3 is TGTGCCAGCAGCCCGACAGGGGGTGACACTGAAGCTTTCTTT. It translates to CASSPTGGDTEAFF. The full variable domain, with the rest looked up from reference TRBV7-9 and TRBJ1-1, is DTGVSQNPRHKITKRGQNVTFRCDPISEHNRLYWYRQTLGQGPEFLTYFQNEAQLEKSRLLSDRFSAERPKGSFSTLEIQRTEQGDSAMYLCASSPTGGDTEAFFGQGTRLTVV.